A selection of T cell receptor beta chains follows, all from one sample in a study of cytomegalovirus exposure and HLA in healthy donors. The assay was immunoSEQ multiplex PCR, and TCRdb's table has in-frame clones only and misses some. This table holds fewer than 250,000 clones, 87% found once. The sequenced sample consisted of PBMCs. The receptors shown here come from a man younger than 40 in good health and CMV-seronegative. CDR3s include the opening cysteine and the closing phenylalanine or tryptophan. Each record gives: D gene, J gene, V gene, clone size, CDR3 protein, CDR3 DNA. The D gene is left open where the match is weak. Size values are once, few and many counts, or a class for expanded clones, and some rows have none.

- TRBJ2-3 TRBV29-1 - CSVGQQLAPDTQYF TGCAGCGTTGGGCAACAACTAGCCCCAGATACGCAGTATTTT
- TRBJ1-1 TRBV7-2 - CASGVGSNTEAFF TGTGCCAGCGGTGTAGGGAGCAACACTGAAGCTTTCTTT
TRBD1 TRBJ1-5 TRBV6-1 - CASNRNPGGWWPQHF TGTGCCAGCAATCGAAATCCAGGGGGCTGGTGGCCCCAGCATTTT
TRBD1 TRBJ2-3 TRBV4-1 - CASSRDRTQYF TGCGCCAGCAGCAGGGACAGGACGCAGTATTTT
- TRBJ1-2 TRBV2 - CASSDRYGYTF TGTGCCAGCAGTGACCGGTATGGCTACACCTTC
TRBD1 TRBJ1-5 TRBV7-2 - CASSLNGQVNQPQHF TGTGCCAGCAGCTTAAATGGACAGGTCAATCAGCCCCAGCATTTT
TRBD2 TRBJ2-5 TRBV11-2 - CASSDRLAGEQETQYF TGTGCCAGCAGCGACCGACTAGCGGGGGAACAAGAGACCCAGTACTTC
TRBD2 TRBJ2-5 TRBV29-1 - CSSTSGSYERYF TGCAGTTCAACTAGCGGGAGCTACGAGCGGTACTTC
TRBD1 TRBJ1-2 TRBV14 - CASSQGWGDSYGYTF TGTGCCAGCAGCCAAGGTTGGGGGGACAGCTATGGCTACACCTTC
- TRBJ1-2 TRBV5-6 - CASSPDGSSNYGYTF TGTGCCAGCAGCCCCGATGGTAGCTCTAACTATGGCTACACCTTC
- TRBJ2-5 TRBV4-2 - CASSQDLASQETQYF TGTGCCAGCAGCCAAGATCTCGCTAGCCAAGAGACCCAGTACTTC
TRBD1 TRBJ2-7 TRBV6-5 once CASFRDRGYEQYF TGTGCCAGCTTTCGGGACAGGGGTTACGAGCAGTACTTC
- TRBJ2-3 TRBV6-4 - CASTRPNVFSSTDTQYF TGTGCCAGCACTAGACCAAATGTATTTTCCAGCACAGATACGCAGTATTTT
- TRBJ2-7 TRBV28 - CASSQGSYEQYF TGTGCCAGTTCACAGGGTTCCTACGAGCAGTACTTC
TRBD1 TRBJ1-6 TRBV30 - CACGQGVRSPLHF TGTGCCTGCGGACAGGGGGTACGGTCACCCCTCCACTTT
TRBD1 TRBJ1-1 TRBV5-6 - CASSLVRDRNTEAFF TGTGCCAGCAGCTTGGTTAGGGACAGGAACACTGAAGCTTTCTTT
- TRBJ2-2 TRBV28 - CASSFSQGVGELFF TGTGCCAGCAGTTTCTCACAAGGGGTCGGGGAGCTGTTTTTT
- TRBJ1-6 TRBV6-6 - CASSYLTGRGESPLYF TGTGCCAGCAGTTACCTTACAGGGAGAGGGGAATCACCCCTCTACTTT
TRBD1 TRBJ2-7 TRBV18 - CASSPLGTGGSYEQYF TGTGCCAGCTCACCATTAGGGACAGGGGGCTCCTACGAGCAGTACTTC
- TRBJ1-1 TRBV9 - CASSVGGRTEAFF TGTGCCAGCAGCGTAGGGGGGCGGACTGAAGCTTTCTTT
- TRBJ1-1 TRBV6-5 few CASSGQLNTEAFF TGTGCCAGCAGCGGACAGTTGAACACTGAAGCTTTCTTT
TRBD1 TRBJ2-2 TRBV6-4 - CASQRTGDTGELFF TGTGCCAGCCAGCGGACAGGGGACACCGGGGAGCTGTTTTTT
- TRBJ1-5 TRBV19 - CASSIDWGRDQPQHF TGTGCCAGTAGTATAGATTGGGGGCGGGATCAGCCCCAGCATTTT
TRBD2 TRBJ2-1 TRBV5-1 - CASSLGLAPPNEQFF TGCGCCAGCAGCTTGGGACTAGCGCCGCCCAATGAGCAGTTCTTC
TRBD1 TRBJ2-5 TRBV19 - CASSSSRGTVQETQYF TGTGCCAGTAGTTCTTCAAGGGGGACAGTCCAAGAGACCCAGTACTTC
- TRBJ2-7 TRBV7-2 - CASSLTETYEQYF TGTGCCAGCAGCTTGACAGAGACCTACGAGCAGTACTTC
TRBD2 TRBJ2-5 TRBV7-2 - CASSLGGRGQTQYF TGTGCCAGCAGCTTAGGGGGGAGGGGCCAGACCCAGTACTTC
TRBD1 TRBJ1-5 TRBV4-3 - CASSQGTGSSQPQHF TGCGCCAGCAGCCAGGGGACAGGGTCGAGTCAGCCCCAGCATTTT
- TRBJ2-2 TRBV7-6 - CASSSRTENTGELFF TGTGCCAGCAGCTCCCGGACAGAGAACACCGGGGAGCTGTTTTTT
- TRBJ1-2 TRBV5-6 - CASRPSSPPGGYTF TGTGCCAGCAGGCCCTCGTCCCCCCCCGGTGGCTACACCTTC
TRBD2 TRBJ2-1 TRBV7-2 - CASSPRGGSGSYNEQFF TGTGCCAGCAGCCCCCGGGGCGGTAGCGGGTCCTACAATGAGCAGTTCTTC
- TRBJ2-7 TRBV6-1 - CASTEGQGWSEQYF TGTGCCAGCACTGAGGGCCAGGGATGGTCCGAGCAGTACTTC
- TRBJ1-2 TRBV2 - CASSEGTLVYTF TGTGCCAGCAGTGAAGGGACTTTGGTCTACACCTTC
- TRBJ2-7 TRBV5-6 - CASSLGGQTYSYEQYF TGTGCCAGCAGCTTGGGCGGGCAGACATACTCCTACGAGCAGTACTTC
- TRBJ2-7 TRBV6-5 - CASSVASSYEQYF TGTGCCAGCTCCGTGGCAAGCTCCTACGAGCAGTACTTC
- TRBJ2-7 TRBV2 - CASSALPPGNIPQASYEQYF TGTGCCAGCAGTGCGTTACCTCCCGGGAATATCCCCCAAGCTTCGTACGAGCAGTACTTC
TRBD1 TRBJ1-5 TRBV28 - CASSFSGTGGNQPQHF TGTGCCAGCAGTTTTTCCGGGACAGGAGGCAATCAGCCCCAGCATTTT
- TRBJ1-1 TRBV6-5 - CASSSGGTDKQAFF TGTGCCAGCAGTTCGGGAGGGACGGATAAACAAGCTTTCTTT
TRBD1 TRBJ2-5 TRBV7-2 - CASTLSPGQQETQYF TGTGCCAGCACCCTTTCCCCGGGACAGCAAGAGACCCAGTACTTC
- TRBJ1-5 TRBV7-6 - CASSLLGAQPQHF TGTGCCAGCAGCTTATTGGGGGCGCAGCCCCAGCATTTT
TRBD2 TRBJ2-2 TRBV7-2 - CASRLAGNTGELFF TGTGCCAGCAGACTAGCGGGGAACACCGGGGAGCTGTTTTTT
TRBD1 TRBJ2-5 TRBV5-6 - CASSLFRDSYQETQYF TGTGCCAGCAGCTTGTTCCGGGACAGTTACCAAGAGACCCAGTACTTC
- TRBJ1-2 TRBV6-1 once CASSEGPYGYTF TGTGCCAGCAGTGAAGGGCCCTATGGCTACACCTTC
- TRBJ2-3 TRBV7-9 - CASRDSSTDTQYF TGTGCCAGCCGGGATAGTAGCACAGATACGCAGTATTTT
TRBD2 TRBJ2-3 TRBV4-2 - CASSQAQRETDTQYF TGTGCCAGCAGCCAAGCCCAGCGGGAGACAGATACGCAGTATTTT
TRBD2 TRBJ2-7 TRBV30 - CAWSHPPTSGRAYEQYF TGTGCCTGGAGTCACCCCCCCACTAGCGGGAGGGCCTACGAGCAGTACTTC
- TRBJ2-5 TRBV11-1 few CASSGKGEEETQYF TGTGCCAGCAGCGGCAAAGGAGAAGAAGAGACCCAGTACTTC